This T cell receptor (beta chain) derives from a study of T cell responses to AZD1222 COVID-19 vaccine. CDR3 length equals 17 residues. Germline lookup yields CDR1 LNHDA and CDR2 SQIVND (reference sequence). V was cut by 0 bases and J by 7 bases, with 21 bases left in between. The table came from immunoSEQ multiplex PCR; TCRdb's copy has only in-frame clones and leaves some out. The sample includes tens of thousands of clones, 85% to 90% of them seen just once. This specimen consisted of peripheral blood, obtained 28 days after the second AZD1222 dose. This TCR derives from an adult who received the AZD1222 COVID-19 vaccine. The V call is TRBV19, the J call TRBJ1-2; D unclear. The CDR3 coding sequence is TGTGCCAGTAGTATAGATTCGGTTTCCGGGAAGAGGGTTGGCTACACCTTC. As protein: CASSIDSVSGKRVGYTF.